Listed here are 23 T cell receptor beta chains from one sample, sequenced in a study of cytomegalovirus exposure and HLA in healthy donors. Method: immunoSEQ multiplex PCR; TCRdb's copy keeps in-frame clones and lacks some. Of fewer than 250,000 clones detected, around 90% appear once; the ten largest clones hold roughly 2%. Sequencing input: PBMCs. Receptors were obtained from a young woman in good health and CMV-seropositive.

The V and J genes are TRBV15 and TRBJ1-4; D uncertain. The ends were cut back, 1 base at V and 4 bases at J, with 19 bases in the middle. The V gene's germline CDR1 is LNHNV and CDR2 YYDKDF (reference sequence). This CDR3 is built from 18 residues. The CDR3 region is CATSRVRDWSEGNEKLFF. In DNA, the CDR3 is TGTGCCACCAGCAGAGTGAGAGACTGGTCGGAGGGTAATGAAAAACTGTTTTTT.

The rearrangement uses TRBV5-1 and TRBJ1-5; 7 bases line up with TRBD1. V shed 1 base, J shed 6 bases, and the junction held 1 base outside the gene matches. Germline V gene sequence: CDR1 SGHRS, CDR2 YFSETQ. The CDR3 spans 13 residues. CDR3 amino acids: CASSLNRGQPQHF. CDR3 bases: TGCGCCAGCAGCTTGAACAGGGGTCAGCCCCAGCATTTT. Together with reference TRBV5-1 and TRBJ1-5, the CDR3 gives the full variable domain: KAGVTQTPRYLIKTRGQQVTLSCSPISGHRSVSWYQQTPGQGLQFLFEYFSETQRNKGNFPGRFSGRQFSNSRSEMNVSTLELGDSALYLCASSLNRGQPQHFGDGTRLSIL.

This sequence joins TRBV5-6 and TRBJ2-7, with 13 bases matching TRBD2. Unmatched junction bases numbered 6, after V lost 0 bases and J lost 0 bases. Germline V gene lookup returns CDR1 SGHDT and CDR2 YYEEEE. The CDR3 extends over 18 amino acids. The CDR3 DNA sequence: TGTGCCAGCAGCTTGGGGAGGGGACTAGCGGGGCGCTCCTACGAGCAGTACTTC. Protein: CASSLGRGLAGRSYEQYF.

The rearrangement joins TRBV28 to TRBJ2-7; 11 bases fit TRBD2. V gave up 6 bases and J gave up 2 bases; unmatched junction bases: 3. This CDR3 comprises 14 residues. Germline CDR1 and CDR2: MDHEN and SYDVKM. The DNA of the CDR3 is TGTGCCAGCAGCCTAGCGGGAGGAACCTACGAGCAGTACTTC. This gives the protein CASSLAGGTYEQYF.

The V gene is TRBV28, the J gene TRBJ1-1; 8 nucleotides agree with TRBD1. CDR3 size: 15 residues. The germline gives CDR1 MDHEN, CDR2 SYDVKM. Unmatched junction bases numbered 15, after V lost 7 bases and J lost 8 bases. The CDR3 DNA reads TGTGCCAGCACCAATCATGGACAGGGAGTCGGCGAAGCTTTCTTT. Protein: CASTNHGQGVGEAFF. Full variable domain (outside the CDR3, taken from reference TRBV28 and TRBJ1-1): DVKVTQSSRYLVKRTGEKVFLECVQDMDHENMFWYRQDPGLGLRLIYFSYDVKMKEKGDIPEGYSVSREKKERFSLILESASTNQTSMYLCASTNHGQGVGEAFFGQGTRLTVV.

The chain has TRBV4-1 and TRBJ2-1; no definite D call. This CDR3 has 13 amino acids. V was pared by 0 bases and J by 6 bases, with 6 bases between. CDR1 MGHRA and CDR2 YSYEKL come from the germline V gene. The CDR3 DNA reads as TGCGCCAGCAGCCAAGATAATAGCAATGAGCAGTTCTTC. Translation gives CASSQDNSNEQFF.

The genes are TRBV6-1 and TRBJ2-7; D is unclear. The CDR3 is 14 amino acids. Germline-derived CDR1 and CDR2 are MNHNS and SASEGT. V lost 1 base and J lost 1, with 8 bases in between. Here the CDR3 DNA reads TGTGCCAGCAGTGAAGAAATGGCTTCCTACGAGCAGTACTTC. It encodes CASSEEMASYEQYF.

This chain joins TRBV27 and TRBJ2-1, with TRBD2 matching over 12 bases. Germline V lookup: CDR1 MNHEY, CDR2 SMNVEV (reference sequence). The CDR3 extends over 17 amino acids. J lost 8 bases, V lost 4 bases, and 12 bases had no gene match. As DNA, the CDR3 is TGTGCCAGCAGTTCGTTTCGACTAGCGGGAGTAATAGATGAGCAGTTCTTC. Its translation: CASSSFRLAGVIDEQFF.

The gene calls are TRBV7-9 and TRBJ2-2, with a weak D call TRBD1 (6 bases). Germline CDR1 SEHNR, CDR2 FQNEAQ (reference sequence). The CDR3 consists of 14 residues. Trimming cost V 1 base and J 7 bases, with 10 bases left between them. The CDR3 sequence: CASSLEQGIGELFF. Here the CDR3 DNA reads TGTGCCAGCAGCTTAGAACAGGGAATCGGGGAGCTGTTTTTT.

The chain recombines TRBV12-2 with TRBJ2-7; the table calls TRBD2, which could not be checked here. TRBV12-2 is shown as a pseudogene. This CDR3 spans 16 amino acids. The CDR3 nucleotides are TGTGCAAGTCGCTTAGCGCAAAGCGATCTCTCCTACGAGCAGTACTTC. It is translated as CASRLAQSDLSYEQYF.

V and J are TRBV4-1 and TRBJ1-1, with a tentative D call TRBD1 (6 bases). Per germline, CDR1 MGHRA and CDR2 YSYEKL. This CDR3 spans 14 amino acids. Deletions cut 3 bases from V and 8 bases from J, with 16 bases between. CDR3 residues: CASSHLTGLGEAFF. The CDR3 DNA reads TGCGCCAGCAGCCACCTGACAGGCCTCGGAGAAGCTTTCTTT.

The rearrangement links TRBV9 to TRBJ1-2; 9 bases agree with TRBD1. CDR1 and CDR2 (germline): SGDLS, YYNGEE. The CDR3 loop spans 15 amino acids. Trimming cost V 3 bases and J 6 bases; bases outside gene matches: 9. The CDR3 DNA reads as TGTGCCAGCAGCGCGACAGGGGGAAGCGTACATGGCTACACCTTC. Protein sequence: CASSATGGSVHGYTF.

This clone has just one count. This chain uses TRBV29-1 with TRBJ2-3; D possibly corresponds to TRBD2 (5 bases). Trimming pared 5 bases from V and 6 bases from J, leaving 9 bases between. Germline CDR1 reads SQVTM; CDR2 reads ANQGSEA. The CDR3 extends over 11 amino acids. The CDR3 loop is CSVLERDTQYF. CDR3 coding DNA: TGCAGCGTTCTGGAGCGGGATACGCAGTATTTT.

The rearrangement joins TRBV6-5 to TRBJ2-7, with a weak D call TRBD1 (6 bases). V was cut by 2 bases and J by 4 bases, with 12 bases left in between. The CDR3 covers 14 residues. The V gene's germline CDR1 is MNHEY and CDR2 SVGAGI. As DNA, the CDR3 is TGTGCCAGCAGTTACGACAGGTACGGGTACGAGCAGTACTTC. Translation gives CASSYDRYGYEQYF.

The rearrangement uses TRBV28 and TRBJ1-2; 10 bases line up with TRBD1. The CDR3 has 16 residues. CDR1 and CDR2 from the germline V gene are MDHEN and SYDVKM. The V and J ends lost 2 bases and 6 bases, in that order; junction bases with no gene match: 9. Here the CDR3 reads CASSLKRDRGGHGYTF. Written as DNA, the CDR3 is TGTGCCAGCAGTTTAAAGCGGGACAGGGGCGGGCATGGCTACACCTTC.

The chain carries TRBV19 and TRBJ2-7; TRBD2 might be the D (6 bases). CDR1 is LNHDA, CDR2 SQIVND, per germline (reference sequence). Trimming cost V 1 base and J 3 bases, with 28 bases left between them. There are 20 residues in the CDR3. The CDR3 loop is CASSIGPLAIDLGFFYEQYF. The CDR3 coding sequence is TGTGCCAGTAGTATAGGGCCCCTAGCGATCGACCTAGGTTTCTTCTACGAGCAGTACTTC. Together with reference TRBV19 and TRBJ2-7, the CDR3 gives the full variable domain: DGGITQSPKYLFRKEGQNVTLSCEQNLNHDAMYWYRQDPGQGLRLIYYSQIVNDFQKGDIAEGYSVSREKKESFPLTVTSAQKNPTAFYLCASSIGPLAIDLGFFYEQYFGPGTRLTVT.

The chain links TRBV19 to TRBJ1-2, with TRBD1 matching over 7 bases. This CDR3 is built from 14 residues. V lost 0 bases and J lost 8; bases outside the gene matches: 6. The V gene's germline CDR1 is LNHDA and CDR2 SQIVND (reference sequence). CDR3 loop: CASSIERQGGGYTF. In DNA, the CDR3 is TGTGCCAGTAGTATAGAGAGACAGGGAGGAGGCTACACCTTC.

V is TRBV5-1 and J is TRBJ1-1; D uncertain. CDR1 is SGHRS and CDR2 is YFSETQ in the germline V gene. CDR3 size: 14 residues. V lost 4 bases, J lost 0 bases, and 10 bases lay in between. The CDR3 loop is CASSLYGMNTEAFF. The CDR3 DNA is TGCGCCAGCAGCCTTTACGGGATGAACACTGAAGCTTTCTTT.

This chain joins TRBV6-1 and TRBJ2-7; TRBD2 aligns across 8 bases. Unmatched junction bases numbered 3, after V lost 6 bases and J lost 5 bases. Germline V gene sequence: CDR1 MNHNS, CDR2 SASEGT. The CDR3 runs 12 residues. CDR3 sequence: CASSRGGDEQYF. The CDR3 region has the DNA TGTGCCAGCAGCCGGGGGGGGGACGAGCAGTACTTC.

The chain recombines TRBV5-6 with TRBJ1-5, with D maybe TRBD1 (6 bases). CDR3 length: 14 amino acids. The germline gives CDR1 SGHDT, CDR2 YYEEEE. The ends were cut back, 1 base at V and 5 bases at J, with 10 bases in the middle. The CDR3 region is CASSLRGGDQPQHF. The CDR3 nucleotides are TGTGCCAGCAGCTTGAGAGGGGGTGATCAGCCCCAGCATTTT.

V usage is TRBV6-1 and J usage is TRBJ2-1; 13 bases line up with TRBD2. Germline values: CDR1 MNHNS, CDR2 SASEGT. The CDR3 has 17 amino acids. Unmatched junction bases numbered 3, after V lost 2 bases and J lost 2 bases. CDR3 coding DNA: TGTGCCAGCAGTGAAAGCGGGACTAGCGGGACCTACAATGAGCAGTTCTTC. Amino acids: CASSESGTSGTYNEQFF.

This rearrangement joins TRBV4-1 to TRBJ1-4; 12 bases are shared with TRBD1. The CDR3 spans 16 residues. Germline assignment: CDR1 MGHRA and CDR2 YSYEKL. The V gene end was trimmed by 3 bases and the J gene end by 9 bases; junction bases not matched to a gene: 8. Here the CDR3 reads CASSQDPGQGAQKLFF. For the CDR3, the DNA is TGCGCCAGCAGCCAGGACCCGGGACAGGGGGCCCAAAAACTGTTTTTT.

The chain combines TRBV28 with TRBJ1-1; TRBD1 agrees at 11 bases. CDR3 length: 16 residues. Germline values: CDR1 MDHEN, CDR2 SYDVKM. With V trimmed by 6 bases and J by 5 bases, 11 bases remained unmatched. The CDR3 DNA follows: TGTGCCAGCAGCCGTTCGCGGACAGGGGGCAAGACTGAAGCTTTCTTT. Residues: CASSRSRTGGKTEAFF.